This T cell receptor (beta chain) was found in a study of CD8 T cells in ankylosing spondylitis. Findings and limits, study-wide: From matched ankylosing spondylitis synovial fluid, disease-linked clones were reportedly recovered at significantly enriched levels.

V was shortened by 4 bases and J by 10 bases, with 14 bases between the two germline ends. The CDR3 is 13 residues long. The germline V gene encodes CDR1 SEHNR and CDR2 FQNEAQ (reference sequence). The sample holds many counts of this clonotype. The antigen remains unidentified. TCRdb reprocessed the 5' RACE reads via MiXCR and lists one record per CDR3 protein. The sample consists of some 150,000 distinct CDR3 sequences, roughly 11% of them appearing once. The clonotype was recovered from a female donor with ankylosing spondylitis or in good health (not recorded which). The sample was blood, either unsorted or a sorted T cell fraction (not recorded which). V gene TRBV7-9 combines with J gene TRBJ2-1; no reliable D call. For the CDR3, the DNA is TGTGCCAGCAGCTCCCTGATAGTCGGGGAGCAGTTCTTC. It codes for CASSSLIVGEQFF.